The 8 T cell receptor beta chains given below trace back to one sample, sequenced in a study of shared clonotypes between healthy human individuals. TCRdb's table, derived via immunoSEQ multiplex PCR, lists solely in-frame clones and lacks some. The sample lists some 2.3 million clones; 80% to 95% were seen once. Specimen: naive CD4+ T cells from PBMCs. Subset specified: CD45RA+ positively selected. These receptors all come from a man aged 18 to 30 in good health. Some clones in this sample may be carry-over from other donors' samples.

The chain links TRBV28 to TRBJ2-2; TRBD1 matches at 7 bases. CDR3 length equals 15 residues. Germline V gives CDR1 MDHEN, CDR2 SYDVKM. Germline trimming cut 5 bases from V and 1 base from J; bases unmatched to any gene: 4. In nucleotides, the CDR3 is TGTGCCAGCAGTGTCCGGACAGGGAACACCGGGGAGCTGTTTTTT. Protein product: CASSVRTGNTGELFF.

V and J are TRBV10-3 and TRBJ2-1; 12 bases match TRBD2. In germline, CDR1 is ENHRY, CDR2 SYGVKD. The CDR3 loop spans 20 amino acids. V shed 5 bases and J 0 bases; nucleotides not matched to a gene: 14. The CDR3 region has the DNA TGTGCCATCAGTTTAACAAACACTAGCGGGAGGTCCTCCTCCTACAATGAGCAGTTCTTC. Translating gives CAISLTNTSGRSSSYNEQFF.

Concerning this clone: Different DNA sequences within this sample yield the same CDR3. The J gene is TRBJ1-5, the V gene TRBV7-9, with D perhaps TRBD1 (6 bases). This CDR3 region has 15 residues. CDR1 and CDR2 from the germline V gene are SEHNR and FQNEAQ (reference sequence). V was cut by 1 base and J by 3 bases, with 10 bases left in between. CDR3 bases: TGTGCCAGCAGCTTAGGACAGGCCTTCAATCAGCCCCAGCATTTT. Residues: CASSLGQAFNQPQHF.

The chain links TRBV2 to TRBJ2-2; 9 nucleotides agree with TRBD2. CDR1 is SNHLY, CDR2 FYNNEI, per germline. The CDR3 is 15 residues long. With 8 bases clipped from V and 4 bases from J, the junction kept 8 bases outside the gene matches. The CDR3 region is CASGWLAGVTGELFF. The DNA of the CDR3 is TGTGCCAGCGGATGGTTAGCGGGAGTCACCGGGGAGCTGTTTTTT.

This clone occurred once. This chain uses TRBV6-1 with TRBJ2-3, with D possibly TRBD2 on 5 matching bases. CDR3 length equals 13 residues. V was clipped by 5 bases and J by 11 bases, with 17 bases between them. Looked up from germline, CDR1 is MNHNS and CDR2 is SASEGT. The CDR3 sequence is CASSILSGIEQYF. The CDR3, as DNA: TGTGCCAGCAGTATCTTATCCGGGATTGAGCAGTATTTT.

Regarding this clone: Additional DNA sequences in this sample encode the identical CDR3. The chain couples TRBV7-2 to TRBJ2-7; 12 bases match TRBD2. J lost 2 bases, V lost 5 bases, and 4 bases had no gene match. Looked up from germline, CDR1 is SGHTA and CDR2 is FQGNSA. CDR3 length: 15 amino acids. Here the CDR3 reads CASSPRLAGAYEQYF. The CDR3 nucleotides are TGTGCCAGCAGCCCTAGACTAGCGGGAGCCTACGAGCAGTACTTC.

V is TRBV13 and J is TRBJ2-3; 10 nucleotides match TRBD2. The CDR3 contains 16 residues. Germline CDR1 and CDR2: PRHDT and FYEKMQ (reference sequence). V shed 5 bases, J shed 5 bases, and the junction held 10 bases outside the gene matches. The CDR3 spells CASSPWTSGRGDTQYF. In nucleotides, the CDR3 is TGTGCCAGCAGCCCCTGGACTAGCGGTAGGGGAGATACGCAGTATTTT. The full variable domain, rest sourced from reference TRBV13 and TRBJ2-3, is AAGVIQSPRHLIKEKRETATLKCYPIPRHDTVYWYQQGPGQDPQFLISFYEKMQSDKGSIPDRFSAQQFSDYHSELNMSSLELGDSALYFCASSPWTSGRGDTQYFGPGTRLTVL.

The gene calls are TRBV5-1 and TRBJ1-1; 7 nucleotides line up with TRBD1. The CDR3 runs 14 residues. CDR1 SGHRS and CDR2 YFSETQ come from the germline V gene. V shed 8 bases and J 2 bases; nucleotides not matched to a gene: 9. CDR3 sequence: CASRGPGGNTEAFF. The CDR3 nucleotides read TGCGCCAGTCGAGGGCCAGGGGGTAACACTGAAGCTTTCTTT.